Listed here are 27 T cell receptor beta chains from one sample, sequenced in a study of identical twins. One entry per CDR3 protein results from TCRdb running MiXCR on the 5' RACE reads. The data hold around 490,000 distinct CDR3 sequences, with around 15% observed a single time. This sample was also put to use in a study of yellow fever vaccine responses in identical twins.

The sample was CD4+ T cells sorted from blood. These receptors were taken from a young woman in good health.

This clonotype was counted only a few times. The rearrangement uses TRBV12-3 or TRBV12-4 and TRBJ1-2, with 8 bases aligning to TRBD1. The CDR3 runs 13 residues. V trimming: 5 bases; J trimming: 8 bases; junction bases outside the gene matches: 7. CDR3 coding DNA: TGTGCCAGCAGTCCCCAGGGGGCGTTAGGCTACACCTTC. The encoded protein is CASSPQGALGYTF.

The chain has TRBV20-1 and TRBJ2-5, with 8 nucleotides matching TRBD1. This CDR3 contains 24 residues. Trimming took 0 bases from V and 0 from J; bases not matched to a gene: 30. Germline lookup yields CDR1 DFQATT and CDR2 SNEGSKA (reference sequence). The CDR3 spells CSARDSLPRQGSQTNFLYQETQYF. CDR3 in DNA: TGCAGTGCTAGAGATTCCCTACCTAGACAGGGGAGCCAAACAAATTTTCTGTACCAAGAGACCCAGTACTTC.

This clonotype was seen at least ten times. Written as DNA, the CDR3 is TGTGCCAGCAGCTTAGCGGGGAACACTGAAGCTTTCTTT. This translates into CASSLAGNTEAFF. The rearrangement joins TRBV7-8 to TRBJ1-1; unclear D gene. V gave up 0 bases and J gave up 1 base, with 3 bases separating them. The CDR3 totals 13 residues. CDR1 and CDR2 from the germline V gene are SGHVS and FQNEAQ.

This clonotype was seen a handful of times. V and J are TRBV12-3 or TRBV12-4 and TRBJ2-1, with D maybe TRBD1 (6 bases). V lost 6 bases and J lost 5, with 17 bases in between. CDR3 length: 15 amino acids. The CDR3 region is CASSPQPTGHNEQFF. CDR3 in DNA: TGTGCCAGCAGCCCTCAACCAACAGGGCACAATGAGCAGTTCTTC.

This clonotype came up many times. The V call is TRBV5-6, the J call TRBJ2-3; 13 bases line up with TRBD2. Germline loops: CDR1 SGHDT, CDR2 YYEEEE. This CDR3 is 15 amino acids long. V shed 5 bases and J 3 bases; nucleotides not matched to a gene: 3. The CDR3 coding sequence is TGTGCCAGCAGGACTAGCGGGGGGAGTACAGATACGCAGTATTTT. Its translation: CASRTSGGSTDTQYF.

This clonotype was found a few times. This chain uses TRBV28 with TRBJ2-4; D perhaps matches TRBD1 (5 bases). CDR1 and CDR2 (germline): MDHEN, SYDVKM. Trimming shortened V by 8 bases and J by 0 bases, and 17 bases separated the two germline ends. This CDR3 has 16 amino acids. CDR3: CASGELTVTAKNIQYF. The CDR3 DNA reads TGTGCCAGCGGAGAACTGACAGTGACAGCCAAAAACATTCAGTACTTC.

This clonotype has only a few counts. This may be a read error, as it is one base from a much larger clone. V gene TRBV7-2 combines with J gene TRBJ2-7; D unclear. This CDR3 is built from 11 residues. CDR1 SGHTA and CDR2 FQGNSA come from the germline V gene. Trimming took off 3 bases at V and 6 bases at J, with 6 bases between the two ends. The DNA of the CDR3 is TGTGCCAGCAGCTTTGTGGGCGAGCAGTACTTC. Its translation: CASSFVGEQYF.

The chain employs TRBV20-1 and TRBJ2-3, with TRBD2 identical over 8 bases. CDR3 length: 14 residues. V was clipped by 4 bases and J by 3 bases; unmatched bases: 6. Looked up from germline, CDR1 is DFQATT and CDR2 is SNEGSKA (reference sequence). The CDR3 nucleotides read TGCAGTGCTACACCGGGACTAGTGACAGATACGCAGTATTTT. Translation: CSATPGLVTDTQYF.

Many counts were recorded for this clonotype. This chain links TRBV11-2 with TRBJ2-5; 8 bases are a match to TRBD2. The CDR3 runs to 15 residues. Looked up from germline, CDR1 is SGHAT and CDR2 is FQNNGV. The V segment lost 6 bases and the J segment 7 bases; nucleotides outside the gene matches: 13. The CDR3 bases are TGTGCCAGCAGGATAGGGGGACTAGTAACCGGGACCCAGTACTTC. It yields the protein CASRIGGLVTGTQYF. The complete variable domain, with remaining parts taken from reference TRBV11-2 and TRBJ2-5, reads EAGVAQSPRYKIIEKRQSVAFWCNPISGHATLYWYQQILGQGPKLLIQFQNNGVVDDSQLPKDRFSAERLKGVDSTLKIQPAKLEDSAVYLCASRIGGLVTGTQYFGPGTRLLVL.

Many counts were recorded for this clonotype. The chain is built from TRBV20-1 and TRBJ2-3; TRBD2 matches 9 bases. CDR3 length: 16 residues. Germline V gives CDR1 DFQATT, CDR2 SNEGSKA (reference sequence). The V gene end was trimmed by 2 bases and the J gene end by 2 bases; junction bases not matched to a gene: 8. CDR3 sequence reads: CSARSFSGGFTDTQYF. For the CDR3, the DNA is TGCAGTGCTAGATCGTTTAGCGGGGGCTTCACAGATACGCAGTATTTT.

The sample holds a few counts of this clonotype. This rearrangement joins TRBV28 to TRBJ2-4, with 9 bases identical to TRBD1. J gave up 9 bases and V 5 bases, and 11 bases lay outside the gene matches. The CDR3 covers 15 residues. Germline loops: CDR1 MDHEN, CDR2 SYDVKM. The CDR3 bases are TGTGCCAGCAGTGTACCGGGACAGGGACTGGGCATTCAGTACTTC. Its translation is CASSVPGQGLGIQYF.

The chain links TRBV27 to TRBJ2-4; 9 bases map to TRBD1. The CDR3 runs to 16 residues. The V and J ends lost 3 bases and 8 bases, in that order; junction bases with no gene match: 11. Germline assignment: CDR1 MNHEY and CDR2 SMNVEV (reference sequence). CDR3 in amino acids: CASSFSIGTGRDIQYF. The CDR3, as DNA: TGTGCCAGCAGTTTCAGCATAGGGACAGGGCGAGACATTCAGTACTTC.

This clonotype was found a few times. This chain connects TRBV20-1 to TRBJ2-5; 14 nucleotides line up with TRBD2. Looked up from germline, CDR1 is DFQATT and CDR2 is SNEGSKA (reference sequence). Trimming at V came to 0 bases and at J to 5 bases, leaving 11 bases not matched to a gene. The CDR3 runs 18 residues. Here the CDR3 DNA reads TGCAGTGCTAGAGATTCCGCCGGGACTAGCGGGGGAACGGAGACCCAGTACTTC. This gives the protein CSARDSAGTSGGTETQYF.

CDR3 in amino acids: CASSGSSGGTGELFF. CDR3 bases: TGCGCCAGCAGCGGATCCTCCGGTGGCACCGGGGAGCTGTTTTTT. This rearrangement joins TRBV5-1 to TRBJ2-2, with D uncertain. The length of the CDR3 is 15 residues. Germline V lookup: CDR1 SGHRS, CDR2 YFSETQ. Deletions cut 4 bases from V and 4 bases from J, with 14 bases between.

The rearrangement links TRBV12-3 or TRBV12-4 to TRBJ1-1, with a possible D match to TRBD1 (6 bases). The CDR3 is 16 amino acids. Trimming cost V 4 bases and J 6 bases, with 21 bases left between them. CDR3 in amino acids: CASSSLQGKGGAEAFF. The CDR3 DNA follows: TGTGCCAGCAGTTCCCTACAGGGCAAGGGCGGAGCTGAAGCTTTCTTT.

In this sample, this clonotype turned up many times. The DNA of the CDR3 is TGTGCCAGCAGCCCCGGTACAGGGGGAAACACCATATATTTT. Residues: CASSPGTGGNTIYF. The rearrangement joins TRBV3-1 to TRBJ1-3; weak D call: TRBD1 (6 bases). Germline V gene lookup returns CDR1 LGHDT and CDR2 YNNKEL (reference sequence). Trimming took off 4 bases at V and 4 bases at J, with 11 bases between the two ends. The CDR3 contains 14 residues.

This clonotype was recorded many times. The chain recombines TRBV7-9 with TRBJ2-3; the D gene could be TRBD1 or TRBD2 (6 bases each). Germline lookup yields CDR1 SEHNR and CDR2 FQNEAQ (reference sequence). The CDR3 extends over 12 amino acids. V lost 8 bases to trimming and J lost 2 bases, with 8 bases between them. The CDR3, as DNA: TGTGCCAGCCGGGGGCTCACAGATACGCAGTATTTT. This codes for CASRGLTDTQYF. The full variable domain, with the rest looked up from reference TRBV7-9 and TRBJ2-3, is DTGVSQNPRHKITKRGQNVTFRCDPISEHNRLYWYRQTLGQGPEFLTYFQNEAQLEKSRLLSDRFSAERPKGSFSTLEIQRTEQGDSAMYLCASRGLTDTQYFGPGTRLTVL.

The chain has TRBV2 and TRBJ2-1, with 10 positions matching TRBD1. CDR1 and CDR2 (germline): SNHLY, FYNNEI. The CDR3 loop spans 13 amino acids. V shed 9 bases and J 7 bases; nucleotides not matched to a gene: 6. CDR3 residues: CASNRDRGNEQFF. The CDR3, as DNA: TGTGCCAGTAACCGGGACAGGGGAAATGAGCAGTTCTTC. The full variable domain, completed using reference TRBV2 and TRBJ2-1, is EPEVTQTPSHQVTQMGQEVILRCVPISNHLYFYWYRQILGQKVEFLVSFYNNEISEKSEIFDDQFSVERPDGSNFTLKIRSTKLEDSAMYFCASNRDRGNEQFFGPGTRLTVL.

The CDR3 protein is CSALGQLNTGELFF. In DNA, the CDR3 is TGCAGTGCCTTGGGACAGCTGAACACCGGGGAGCTGTTTTTT. The chain has TRBV20-1 and TRBJ2-2; 7 bases align to TRBD1. This CDR3 has 14 amino acids. The germline V gene encodes CDR1 DFQATT and CDR2 SNEGSKA (reference sequence). V trimming: 6 bases; J trimming: 1 base; junction bases outside the gene matches: 5.

CDR3 sequence: CASSPEGNSPLHF. CDR3 DNA: TGCGCCAGCAGCCCGGAAGGGAATTCACCCCTCCACTTT. V and J are TRBV5-1 and TRBJ1-6; D not certain. CDR1 is SGHRS, CDR2 YFSETQ, per germline. The CDR3 has 13 amino acids. V gave up 4 bases and J gave up 7 bases, with 9 bases separating them.

The chain links TRBV11-2 to TRBJ2-5; D possibly uses TRBD1 or TRBD2 (5 bases each). The CDR3 consists of 16 residues. The germline V gene has CDR1 SGHAT and CDR2 FQNNGV. Trimming removed 5 bases at V and 5 bases at J, with 21 bases between. In DNA form, the CDR3 reads TGTGCCAGCAGCGCAGGGTACGGGAAGCTTTACGAGACCCAGTACTTC. Protein sequence: CASSAGYGKLYETQYF. The complete variable domain, with remaining parts taken from reference TRBV11-2 and TRBJ2-5, reads EAGVAQSPRYKIIEKRQSVAFWCNPISGHATLYWYQQILGQGPKLLIQFQNNGVVDDSQLPKDRFSAERLKGVDSTLKIQPAKLEDSAVYLCASSAGYGKLYETQYFGPGTRLLVL.

There are a few counts of this clonotype. V and J are TRBV29-1 and TRBJ2-3; 8 bases are a match to TRBD2. The ends lost 0 bases at V and 5 bases at J; junction bases unmatched: 7. This CDR3 has 15 residues. Germline CDR1 SQVTM, CDR2 ANQGSEA. For the CDR3, the DNA is TGCAGCGTTGAAGATTGGCGGGGGGCGGGAGATACGCAGTATTTT. Its translation is CSVEDWRGAGDTQYF.

The chain couples TRBV4-3 to TRBJ2-5; possible D gene TRBD1, 5 bases. The V gene's germline CDR1 is LGHNA and CDR2 YSLEER. V lost 0 bases, J lost 3 bases, and 8 bases lay in between. CDR3 length equals 14 residues. The CDR3 spells CASSQDREKETQYF. The CDR3 DNA is TGCGCCAGCAGCCAAGACAGGGAAAAAGAGACCCAGTACTTC.

The chain links TRBV27 to TRBJ2-3; 9 nucleotides agree with TRBD2. V was clipped by 4 bases and J by 1 base; unmatched bases: 6. Germline CDR1 is MNHEY and CDR2 is SMNVEV (reference sequence). This CDR3 contains 16 residues. The CDR3 sequence: CASSSPTSGRTDTQYF. Here the CDR3 DNA reads TGTGCCAGCAGTTCCCCGACTAGCGGACGCACAGATACGCAGTATTTT.

J is TRBJ1-3 and V is TRBV2, with D possibly being TRBD1 (6 bases). The CDR3 length is 13 residues. V lost 10 bases and J 0 bases, leaving 10 bases between the germline ends. The germline V gene encodes CDR1 SNHLY and CDR2 FYNNEI. Here the CDR3 DNA reads TGTGCCATCCTGACAGGCTCTGGAAACACCATATATTTT. It specifies CAILTGSGNTIYF. Based on the CDR3 plus reference TRBV2 and TRBJ1-3, the full variable domain is EPEVTQTPSHQVTQMGQEVILRCVPISNHLYFYWYRQILGQKVEFLVSFYNNEISEKSEIFDDQFSVERPDGSNFTLKIRSTKLEDSAMYFCAILTGSGNTIYFGEGSWLTVV.

V usage is TRBV20-1 and J usage is TRBJ2-3, with D possibly being TRBD2 (6 bases). Germline V CDR1 and CDR2: DFQATT, SNEGSKA (reference sequence). Trimming left V 4 bases short and J 2 bases short, with 16 bases between. This CDR3 is 15 amino acids long. CDR3 DNA sequence: TGCAGTGCTACCCGTAGCGGAAGCCTCACAGATACGCAGTATTTT. Protein sequence: CSATRSGSLTDTQYF.

This clonotype occurred many times. CDR3 loop: CSVAKLGTGELFF. CDR3 sequence (DNA): TGCAGCGTTGCGAAGCTAGGCACCGGGGAGCTGTTTTTT. V usage is TRBV29-1 and J usage is TRBJ2-2; D is unclear. This CDR3 contains 13 residues. Trimming removed 4 bases at V and 4 bases at J, with 10 bases between. Germline values: CDR1 SQVTM, CDR2 ANQGSEA.